These T cell receptor beta chains were read from a single sample in a study of blood T cell repertoires in COVID-19. TCRdb's copy holds only in-frame clones and misses some; the assay was immunoSEQ multiplex PCR. The sample has roughly 380,000 clones, roughly 86% seen once. Sequencing used peripheral blood. The source is a human donor with acute or convalescent COVID-19. The donor label of this sample is uncertain. The CDR3 runs from the conserved cysteine through the conserved F or W. The D gene is left open where the match is weak. Some rows have no size entry. The others give once, few or many, or a class for an expanded clone.

V	D	J	length	size	DNA	CDR3
TRBV15	.	TRBJ1-3	16	.	TGTGCCACCAGCTGGTCAGGCAGGGTTGGCGGAAACACCATATATTTT	CATSWSGRVGGNTIYF
TRBV29-1	.	TRBJ2-7	12	.	TGCAGCGTTGCGGCAGGGTCGGACGAGCAGTACTTC	CSVAAGSDEQYF
TRBV5-5	.	TRBJ1-1	14	.	TGTGCCAGCAGCTTTCAGGGAAAGAACACTGAAGCTTTCTTT	CASSFQGKNTEAFF
TRBV3-1/TRBV3-2	.	TRBJ1-2	15	.	TGTGCCAGCAGCCCCCTCCGGCGGTCCAGCGGTGGCTACACCTTC	CASSPLRRSSGGYTF
TRBV5-1	TRBD1	TRBJ2-1	15	.	TGCGCCAGCAGCGAGGGACAGGGTCATTACAATGAGCAGTTCTTC	CASSEGQGHYNEQFF
TRBV18	TRBD1	TRBJ2-7	14	.	TGTGCCAGCTCCCCGGACAGGGTTGCCCACGAGCAGTACTTC	CASSPDRVAHEQYF
TRBV28	.	TRBJ1-1	13	.	TGTGCCAGCAGTACAGGGATGAACACTGAAGCTTTCTTT	CASSTGMNTEAFF
TRBV6-6	.	TRBJ2-7	15	.	TGTGCCAGCAGTTCTGGGCCCGCCGAGTTCCGGGACTCGTACTTC	CASSSGPAEFRDSYF
TRBV9	.	TRBJ2-3	14	.	TGTGCCAGCAGCGTAGAGGGGCGCGGAGATACGCAGTATTTT	CASSVEGRGDTQYF
TRBV30	.	TRBJ1-2	13	.	TGTGCCTGGAGTCGAGGGACTAACTATGGCTACACCTTC	CAWSRGTNYGYTF
TRBV10-1	.	TRBJ1-2	14	.	TGCGCCAGTGATGGACAGCAAACTAACTATGGCTACACCTTC	CASDGQQTNYGYTF
TRBV11-2	TRBD1	TRBJ1-1	15	.	TGTGCCAGCAGCTTAGGGACAGGGCTGAACACTGAAGCTTTCTTT	CASSLGTGLNTEAFF
TRBV19	TRBD1	TRBJ2-1	14	.	TGTGCCAGTAGTCCCTCACAGGGGCCCTACGAGCAGTTCTTC	CASSPSQGPYEQFF
TRBV6-5	.	TRBJ1-2	13	once	TGTGCCAGCAGTTACTCGACAGGCTATGGCTACACCTTC	CASSYSTGYGYTF
TRBV28	TRBD1	TRBJ1-1	14	.	TGTGCCAGCAGTTTAAGGACAGGTGGCACTGAAGCTTTCTTT	CASSLRTGGTEAFF
TRBV3-1/TRBV3-2	TRBD1	TRBJ1-6	14	once	TGTGCCAGCAGCCTTACAGGGGCGAATTCACCCCTCCACTTT	CASSLTGANSPLHF
TRBV21-1	.	TRBJ2-5	13	.	TGTGCCAGCAACGGGGGGTACCAAGAGACCCAGTACTTC	CASNGGYQETQYF
TRBV7-9	.	TRBJ2-3	14	once	TGTGCCAGCAGCTTAGTCGGGAGCACAGATACGCAGTATTTT	CASSLVGSTDTQYF
TRBV5-1	TRBD2	TRBJ2-5	16	.	TGCGCCAGCAGCCCCGGGACTAGGGTTTTGCAAGAGACCCAGTACTTC	CASSPGTRVLQETQYF
TRBV5-1	.	TRBJ2-7	14	.	TGCGCCAGCAGCGAACGACCACAGGGTTACGAGCAGTACTTC	CASSERPQGYEQYF
TRBV9	.	TRBJ1-4	14	.	TGTGCCAGCAGCGTAGGAGGAGGCGATGAAAAACTGTTTTTT	CASSVGGGDEKLFF
TRBV28	TRBD1	TRBJ1-5	16	few	TGTGCCAGCAGTTTCCGACAGGGTAATAGCAATCAGCCCCAGCATTTT	CASSFRQGNSNQPQHF
TRBV28	.	TRBJ1-1	19	.	TGTGCCAGCAGTTTATCAGACCAGGTTCGGGGGGCAAAGAACACTGAAGCTTTCTTT	CASSLSDQVRGAKNTEAFF
TRBV5-6	.	TRBJ2-4	16	.	TGTGCCAGCAGCTTACAGGGAGAGGATCCTCAAAACATTCAGTACTTC	CASSLQGEDPQNIQYF
TRBV19	TRBD2	TRBJ2-1	17	.	TGTGCCAGTAGTCCCTGGGGGGGGGTTGGCTCCTACAATGAGCAGTTCTTC	CASSPWGGVGSYNEQFF
TRBV2	TRBD1	TRBJ1-1	14	few	TGTGCCAGCAGGCACAGGGGGGAGGACACTGAAGCTTTCTTT	CASRHRGEDTEAFF
TRBV6-4	TRBD1	TRBJ2-3	15	.	TGTGCCAGCAGTGACCAGACAGGGGGCACAGATACGCAGTATTTT	CASSDQTGGTDTQYF
TRBV7-8	TRBD1	TRBJ1-5	16	.	TGTGCCAGCAGCTCGCCACCCAGGGGGAGCGGTCAGCCCCAGCATTTT	CASSSPPRGSGQPQHF
TRBV4-2	TRBD2	TRBJ2-7	18	few	TGTGCCAGCAGCCAAGAAGGTGGACTAGCGGGAAACGCCTACGAGCAGTACTTC	CASSQEGGLAGNAYEQYF
TRBV9	.	TRBJ1-2	13	.	TGTGCCAGCAGCGTAGGAGTGAACTATGGCTACACCTTC	CASSVGVNYGYTF
TRBV18	.	TRBJ2-5	13	once	TGTGCCAGCTCACCATGGCAGGTGGGGACCCAGTACTTC	CASSPWQVGTQYF
TRBV7-2	.	TRBJ1-5	13	.	TGTGCCAGCAGCTTAGCCAACAATCAGCCCCAGCATTTT	CASSLANNQPQHF
TRBV2	TRBD1	TRBJ1-4	18	.	TGTGCCAGCAGTGAAAGGGGGACAGGCTACGAAGTTAATGAAAAACTGTTTTTT	CASSERGTGYEVNEKLFF
TRBV18	.	TRBJ1-1	14	once	TGTGCCAGCTCCCTCCAGGGAGGGGGCACTGAAGCTTTCTTT	CASSLQGGGTEAFF
TRBV18	.	TRBJ1-2	13	.	TGTGCCAGCTCACAGGGGTTTGACTATGGCTACACCTTC	CASSQGFDYGYTF
TRBV28	.	TRBJ1-1	14	.	TGTGCCAGCACCTTCTCGGGGTTGAACACTGAAGCTTTCTTT	CASTFSGLNTEAFF